A selection of T cell receptor beta chains follows, all from one sample in a study of CXCR3-negative and CXCR3-positive naive CD8 T cells. TCRdb reprocessed the 5' RACE reads; each CDR3 protein has one entry and no DNA is given. The sample data list over 35,000 distinct CDR3 sequences. The sequenced material came from memory CD8+ T cells from blood. The receptors originated from a human donor in good health. Some clones in this sample may be carry-over from other donors' samples. CDR3s include the opening cysteine and the closing phenylalanine or tryptophan. Part of the rows lack a size; the others show once, few, many or a class for expanded clones.

>TRBV7-8|TRBJ2-7|NA
CASSLDGRRGTYEQYF
>TRBV25-1|TRBJ1-2|NA
CASSAGTGSYTF
>TRBV6-1|TRBJ2-2|NA
CASSDSGDTGELFF
>TRBV6-4|TRBJ2-2|medium-sized
CASSSQGQTGELFF
>TRBV15|TRBJ2-7|NA
CATSTRQGTYEQYF
>TRBV4-2|TRBJ2-3|NA
CASSQGVASGSPDTQYF
>TRBV20-1|TRBJ1-1|NA
CSARGTVDTEAFF
>TRBV6-5|TRBJ2-2|NA
CASSYSGVTYTGELFF
>TRBV29-1|TRBJ2-2|NA
CSVVRPTGELFF
>TRBV12-3/TRBV12-4|TRBJ2-1|NA
CASSLGGLPTNEQFF
>TRBV29-1|TRBJ2-2|NA
CSVEDLTGNTGELFF
>TRBV6-5|TRBJ2-7|NA
CASSYSSGGAYEQYF
>TRBV30|TRBJ1-6|NA
CAWMGRGPSPLHF
>TRBV12-3/TRBV12-4|TRBJ2-2|NA
CASSLRPGSTGELFF
>TRBV10-3|TRBJ2-7|NA
CASSGTDPYEQYF
>TRBV20-1|TRBJ2-7|medium-sized
CSANGGGGVEMVEQYF
>TRBV7-2|TRBJ1-4|NA
CASSDRDSNEKLFF
>TRBV30|TRBJ2-7|NA
CASSGGAPYEQYF
>TRBV6-6|TRBJ2-3|NA
CASSLGTPDSQYF
>TRBV9|TRBJ2-1|NA
CASSVGGGAPGLAEQFF
>TRBV27|TRBJ2-3|NA
CASSLLAGGREDTQYF
>TRBV20-1|TRBJ2-7|NA
CSADTSERRNEQYF
>TRBV29-1|TRBJ2-2|NA
CSVVGGTETGELFF